The text below deals with one TCR beta chain. Its antigen is currently not known. Base qualities are not recorded, but no much larger clone differs from it by a single base. The data belong to a study of T cell responses to AZD1222 COVID-19 vaccine (dated by TCRdb to the early 2020s). A note on the overall study: AZD1222 recipients given second doses at about 4 weeks or at about 12 weeks were pooled, since spike-specific TCR depth and breadth were not found to differ between the two schedules. TCR sequencing was performed for more than 230 trial participants, of whom about 200 were given two doses of AZD1222 and some 26 were given two doses of MenACWY control vaccine. Trial participants were enrolled by age into 18-55, 56-69 and 70-plus year subgroups, with roughly 160, 29 and 62 TCR-sequenced participants respectively.

The CDR3 regions of human TCRbeta chains were subjected to immunosequencing. As for the authors' bioinformatics: Repertoire TCRs were checked for matches against a reference library of SARS-CoV-2-specific TCRs that had been generated using the MIRA antigen-specificity platform. Breadth was defined as the fraction of unique TCRs that were SARS-CoV-2-associated. Depth was defined as the fraction of total T cells that were SARS-CoV-2-associated. Using the MIRA data, every spike-specific TCR was mapped to the spike region that the TCR reacted to and assigned to either a CD4 or a CD8 class. Log10-transformed breadth and depth values were compared by one-way ANOVA with Sidak's multiple comparisons tests. TCRdb took over this immuneACCESS table, retaining in-frame rearrangements with V and J assigned. Such tables are incomplete; in checked studies, under half of the missing clones stem from an unresolved V gene, and the remainder is unexplained. That table supplies the V and J calls and clone size; D and trimming were determined from the DNA. Recorded for this sample are some 120,000 clones; roughly nine tenths of them occurred a single time. The ten largest clones represent approximately 4.2% of the sample.

The research as a whole found: Participants were mostly white British and included more females than males, and it was suggested by the authors that clonal diversity may have been underestimated. Vaccine-associated CD4 TCRs spanned the whole spike protein, with dominant responses in regions 160-218 and 743-854. After two AZD1222 doses, spike-specific TCR breadth and depth were significantly higher than at day 0 and than in MenACWY recipients. Because no samples from the day 14 peak response were available, repertoires could be characterized only after the peak T cell response. In the small 56-69-year group, the increase in depth fell short of significance, most likely because of low power. Epitopes outside the regions mutated in the B.1.351 and B.1.1.7 variants were reportedly recognized by nearly half of the unique spike-specific TCRs. Conclusions about previously exposed vaccinees are limited, since just five or six AZD1222 recipients were seropositive for SARS-CoV-2 at baseline.

The CDR3 holds 13 amino acids from the cysteine to the phenylalanine. The kept DNA is CDR3 alone, 39 bases in frame from the first base. CDR1 MDHEN and CDR2 SYDVKM were looked up in the germline V gene. V and J lose 5 bases and 5 bases, and a span of 9 bases separates them. According to the study, the label for this sample's time point signals: baseline before first vaccination. Samples from vaccinated people were obtained from the UK trials COV001 and COV002, which included a single-blind randomized controlled phase 2/3 trial of AZD1222 (ChAdOx1 nCoV-19) in healthy adults. Trial participant PBMC samples were collected at day 0 and day 28 after the second dose for TCRbeta chain sequencing.

This clonotype was sampled from an adult in good health. The chain is assembled from TRBV28 and TRBJ2-2; perhaps TRBD2 is the D gene, with 6 bases matching. Sequencing used peripheral blood, obtained on day 0 of AZD1222 vaccination. The DNA sequence reads TGTGCCAGCAGTCCGGGGAGGACCGGGGAGCTGTTTTTT. Its protein product is CASSPGRTGELFF.